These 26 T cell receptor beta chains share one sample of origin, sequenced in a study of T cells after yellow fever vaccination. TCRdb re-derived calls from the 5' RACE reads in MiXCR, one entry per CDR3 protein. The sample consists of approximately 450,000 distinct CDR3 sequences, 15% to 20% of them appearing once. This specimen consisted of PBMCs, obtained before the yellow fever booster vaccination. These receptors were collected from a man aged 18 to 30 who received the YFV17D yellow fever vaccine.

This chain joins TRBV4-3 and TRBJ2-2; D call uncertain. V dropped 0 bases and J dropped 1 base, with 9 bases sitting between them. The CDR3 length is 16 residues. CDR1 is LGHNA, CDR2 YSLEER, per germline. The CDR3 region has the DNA TGCGCCAGCAGCCAAGAGGGTCGGCGGAACACCGGGGAGCTGTTTTTT. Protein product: CASSQEGRRNTGELFF.

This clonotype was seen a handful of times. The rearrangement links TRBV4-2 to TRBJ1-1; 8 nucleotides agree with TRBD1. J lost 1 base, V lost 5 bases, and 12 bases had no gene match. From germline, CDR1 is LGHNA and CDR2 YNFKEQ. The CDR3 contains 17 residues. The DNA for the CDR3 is TGTGCCAGCAGCTCGCCCCGGGACAGGACTGGGAACACTGAAGCTTTCTTT. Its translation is CASSSPRDRTGNTEAFF.

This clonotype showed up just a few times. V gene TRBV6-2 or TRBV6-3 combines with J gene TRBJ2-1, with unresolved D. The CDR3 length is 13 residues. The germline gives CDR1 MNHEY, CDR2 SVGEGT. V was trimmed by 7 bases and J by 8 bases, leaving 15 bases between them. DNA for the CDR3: TGTGCCAGCAATGCTCCAGGCCTGGATGAGCAGTTCTTC. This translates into CASNAPGLDEQFF.

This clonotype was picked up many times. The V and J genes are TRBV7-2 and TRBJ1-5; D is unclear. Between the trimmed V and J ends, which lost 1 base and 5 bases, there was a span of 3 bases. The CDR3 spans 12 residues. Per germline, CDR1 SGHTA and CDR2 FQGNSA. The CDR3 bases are TGTGCCAGCAGCTTAGATTATCAGCCCCAGCATTTT. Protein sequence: CASSLDYQPQHF. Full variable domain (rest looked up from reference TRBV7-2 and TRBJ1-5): GAGVSQSPSNKVTEKGKDVELRCDPISGHTALYWYRQSLGQGLEFLIYFQGNSAPDKSGLPSDRFSAERTGGSVSTLTIQRTQQEDSAVYLCASSLDYQPQHFGDGTRLSIL.

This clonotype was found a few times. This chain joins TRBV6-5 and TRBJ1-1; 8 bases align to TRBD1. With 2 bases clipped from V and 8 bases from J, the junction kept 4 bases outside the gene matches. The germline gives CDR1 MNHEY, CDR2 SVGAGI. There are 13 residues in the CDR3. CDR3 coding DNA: TGTGCCAGCAGTTACGGGGGGACAGGCGAAGCTTTCTTT. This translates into CASSYGGTGEAFF.

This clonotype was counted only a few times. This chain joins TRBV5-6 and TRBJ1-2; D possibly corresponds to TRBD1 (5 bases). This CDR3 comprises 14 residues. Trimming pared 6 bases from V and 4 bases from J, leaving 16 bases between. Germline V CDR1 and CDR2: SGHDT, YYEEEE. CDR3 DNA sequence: TGTGCCAGCAACGACGGGGCAGCTCCCTATGGCTACACCTTC. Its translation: CASNDGAAPYGYTF.

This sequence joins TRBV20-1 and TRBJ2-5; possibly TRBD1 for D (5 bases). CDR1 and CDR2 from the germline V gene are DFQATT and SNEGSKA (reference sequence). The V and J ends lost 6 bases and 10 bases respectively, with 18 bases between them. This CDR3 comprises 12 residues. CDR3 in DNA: TGCAGTGCACCTGTGGGGCCCTCGGACCAGTACTTC. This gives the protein CSAPVGPSDQYF.

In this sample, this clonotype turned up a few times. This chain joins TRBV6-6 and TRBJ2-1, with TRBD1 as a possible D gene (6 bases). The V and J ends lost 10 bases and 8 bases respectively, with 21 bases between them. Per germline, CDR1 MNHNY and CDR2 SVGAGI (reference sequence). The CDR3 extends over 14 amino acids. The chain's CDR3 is CATSGAGAWDEQFF. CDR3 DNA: TGTGCCACTTCAGGGGCAGGCGCTTGGGATGAGCAGTTCTTC.

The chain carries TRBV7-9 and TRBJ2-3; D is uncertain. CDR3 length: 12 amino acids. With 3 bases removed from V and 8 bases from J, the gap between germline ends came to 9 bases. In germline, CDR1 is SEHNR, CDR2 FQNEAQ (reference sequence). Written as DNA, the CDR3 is TGTGCCAGCAGCTTGGGCCAACGTACGCAGTATTTT. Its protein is CASSLGQRTQYF.

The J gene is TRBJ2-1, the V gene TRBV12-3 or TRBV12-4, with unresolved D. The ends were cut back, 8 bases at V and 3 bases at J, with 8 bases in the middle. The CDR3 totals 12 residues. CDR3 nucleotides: TGTGCCAGCGGCCACCGCTACAATGAGCAGTTCTTC. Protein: CASGHRYNEQFF.

The CDR3 bases are TGTGCCAGCAGTCCTCAGGCTAGCGGGGGGCAATTGTATGAGCAGTTCTTC. Translated: CASSPQASGGQLYEQFF. V usage is TRBV7-2 and J usage is TRBJ2-1, with 11 nucleotides matching TRBD2. The CDR3 length is 17 residues. The junction had 15 bases not matched to a gene; V was cut back by 6 bases and J by 8 bases. The V gene's germline CDR1 is SGHTA and CDR2 FQGNSA.

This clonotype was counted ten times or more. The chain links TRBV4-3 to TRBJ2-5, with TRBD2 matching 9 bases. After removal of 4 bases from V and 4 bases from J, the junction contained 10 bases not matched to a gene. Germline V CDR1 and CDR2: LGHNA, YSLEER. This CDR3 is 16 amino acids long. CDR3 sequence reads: CASSPTYSGGGETQYF. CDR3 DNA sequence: TGCGCCAGCAGCCCAACCTATAGCGGGGGAGGAGAGACCCAGTACTTC.

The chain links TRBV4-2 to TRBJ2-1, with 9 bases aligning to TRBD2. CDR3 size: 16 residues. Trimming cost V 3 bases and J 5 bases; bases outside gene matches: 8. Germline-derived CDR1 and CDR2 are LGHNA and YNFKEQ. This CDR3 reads CASSHLGAGGNNEQFF. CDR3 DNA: TGTGCCAGCAGCCACTTAGGGGCGGGGGGGAACAATGAGCAGTTCTTC.

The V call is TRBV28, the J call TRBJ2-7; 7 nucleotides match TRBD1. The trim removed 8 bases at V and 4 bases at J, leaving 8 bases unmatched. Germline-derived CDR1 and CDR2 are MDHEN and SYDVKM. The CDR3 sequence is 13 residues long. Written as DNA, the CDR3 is TGTGCCAGCGAGGGGGCGAACAGTTACGAGCAGTACGTC. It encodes CASEGANSYEQYV.

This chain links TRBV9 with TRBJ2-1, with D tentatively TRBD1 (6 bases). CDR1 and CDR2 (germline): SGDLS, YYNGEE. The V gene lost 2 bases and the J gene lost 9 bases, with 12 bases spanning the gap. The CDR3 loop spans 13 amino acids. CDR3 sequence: CASSVGTFTEQFF. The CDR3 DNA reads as TGTGCCAGCAGCGTGGGGACATTCACTGAGCAGTTCTTC.

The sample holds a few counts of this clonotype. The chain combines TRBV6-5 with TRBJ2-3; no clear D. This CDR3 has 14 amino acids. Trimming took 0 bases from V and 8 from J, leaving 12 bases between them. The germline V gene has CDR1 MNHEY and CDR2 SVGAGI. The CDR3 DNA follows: TGTGCCAGCAGTTACTCTAGGGCCTCTGGTACGCAGTATTTT. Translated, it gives CASSYSRASGTQYF.

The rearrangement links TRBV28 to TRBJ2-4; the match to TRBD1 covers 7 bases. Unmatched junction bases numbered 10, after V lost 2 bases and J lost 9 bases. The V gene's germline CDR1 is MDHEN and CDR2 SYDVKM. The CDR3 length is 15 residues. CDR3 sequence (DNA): TGTGCCAGCAGTTTACCGACAGGGAAGAGGGCCATTCAGTACTTC. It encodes CASSLPTGKRAIQYF.

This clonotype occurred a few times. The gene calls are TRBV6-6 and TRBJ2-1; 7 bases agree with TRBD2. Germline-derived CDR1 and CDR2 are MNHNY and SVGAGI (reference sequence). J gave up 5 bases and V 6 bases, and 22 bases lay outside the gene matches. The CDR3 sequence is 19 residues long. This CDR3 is CASSPSSPLGQRGNNEQFF. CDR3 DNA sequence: TGTGCCAGCAGCCCCTCAAGCCCCCTAGGGCAGCGGGGAAACAATGAGCAGTTCTTC.

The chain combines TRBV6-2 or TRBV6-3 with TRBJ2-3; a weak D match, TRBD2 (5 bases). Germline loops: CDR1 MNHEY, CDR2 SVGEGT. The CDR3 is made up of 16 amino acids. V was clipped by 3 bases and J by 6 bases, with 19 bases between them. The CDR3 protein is CASSYKSGLHTDTQYF. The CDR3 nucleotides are TGTGCCAGCAGTTATAAGAGCGGACTGCACACCGATACGCAGTATTTT.

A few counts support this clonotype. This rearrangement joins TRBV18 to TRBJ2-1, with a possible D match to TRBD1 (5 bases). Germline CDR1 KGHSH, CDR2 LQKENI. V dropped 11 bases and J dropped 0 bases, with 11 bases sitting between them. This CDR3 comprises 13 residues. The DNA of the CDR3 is TGTGCCGGAAAAGACAGCTCCTACAATGAGCAGTTCTTC. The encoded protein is CAGKDSSYNEQFF.

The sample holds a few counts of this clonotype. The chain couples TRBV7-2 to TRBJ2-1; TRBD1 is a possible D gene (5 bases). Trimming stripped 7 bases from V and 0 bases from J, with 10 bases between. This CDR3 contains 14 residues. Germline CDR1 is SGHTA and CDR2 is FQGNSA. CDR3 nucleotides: TGTGCCAGCACGACAGTGAGCTCCTACAATGAGCAGTTCTTC. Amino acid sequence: CASTTVSSYNEQFF.

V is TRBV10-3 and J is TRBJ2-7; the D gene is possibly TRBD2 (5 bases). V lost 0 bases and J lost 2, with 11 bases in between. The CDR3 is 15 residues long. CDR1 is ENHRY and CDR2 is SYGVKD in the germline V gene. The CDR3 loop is CAISESKRLPYEQYF. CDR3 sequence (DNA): TGTGCCATCAGTGAGTCGAAGCGGCTACCCTACGAGCAGTACTTC.

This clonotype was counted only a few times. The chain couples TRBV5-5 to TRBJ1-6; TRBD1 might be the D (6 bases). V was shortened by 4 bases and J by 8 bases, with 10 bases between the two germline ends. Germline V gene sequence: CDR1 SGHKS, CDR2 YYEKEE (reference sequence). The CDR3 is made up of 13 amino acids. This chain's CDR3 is CASSARGDSPLHF. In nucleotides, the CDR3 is TGTGCCAGCAGCGCCAGGGGAGATTCACCCCTCCACTTT.

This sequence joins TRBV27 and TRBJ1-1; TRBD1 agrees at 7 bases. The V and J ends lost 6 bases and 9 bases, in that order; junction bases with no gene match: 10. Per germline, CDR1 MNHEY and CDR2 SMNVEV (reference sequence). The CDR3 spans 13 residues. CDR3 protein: CASRTTGRAQAFF. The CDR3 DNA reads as TGTGCCAGCAGAACGACAGGGAGAGCCCAAGCTTTCTTT.

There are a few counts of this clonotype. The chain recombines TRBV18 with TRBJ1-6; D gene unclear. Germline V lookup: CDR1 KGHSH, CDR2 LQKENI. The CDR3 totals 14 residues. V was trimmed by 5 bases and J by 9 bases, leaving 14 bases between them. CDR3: CASSYVSSGSPLHF. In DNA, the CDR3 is TGTGCCAGCTCATATGTATCTAGTGGTTCACCCCTCCACTTT.

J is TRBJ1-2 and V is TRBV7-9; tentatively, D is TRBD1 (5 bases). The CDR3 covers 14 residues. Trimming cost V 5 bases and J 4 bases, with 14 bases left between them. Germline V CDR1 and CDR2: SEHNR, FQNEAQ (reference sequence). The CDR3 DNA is TGTGCCAGCAGCCCGGCAGGGCACAGCTATGGCTACACCTTC. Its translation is CASSPAGHSYGYTF.